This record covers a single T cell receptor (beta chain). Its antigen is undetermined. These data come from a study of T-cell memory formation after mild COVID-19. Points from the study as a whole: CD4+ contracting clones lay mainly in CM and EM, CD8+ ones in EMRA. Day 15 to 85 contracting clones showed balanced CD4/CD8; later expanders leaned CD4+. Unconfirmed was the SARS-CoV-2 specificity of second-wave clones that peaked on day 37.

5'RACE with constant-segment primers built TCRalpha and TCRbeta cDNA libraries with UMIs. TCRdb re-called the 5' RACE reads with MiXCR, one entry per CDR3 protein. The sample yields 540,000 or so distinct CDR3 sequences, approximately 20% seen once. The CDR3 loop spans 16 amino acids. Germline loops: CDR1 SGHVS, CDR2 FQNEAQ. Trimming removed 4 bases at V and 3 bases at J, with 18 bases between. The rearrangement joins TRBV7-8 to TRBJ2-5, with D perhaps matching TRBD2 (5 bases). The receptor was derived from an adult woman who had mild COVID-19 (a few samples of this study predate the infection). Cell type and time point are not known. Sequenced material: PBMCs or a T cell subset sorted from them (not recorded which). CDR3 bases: TGTGCCAGCAGCTCCTACGTGGCCGGGGTAAAAGAGACCCAGTACTTC. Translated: CASSSYVAGVKETQYF.